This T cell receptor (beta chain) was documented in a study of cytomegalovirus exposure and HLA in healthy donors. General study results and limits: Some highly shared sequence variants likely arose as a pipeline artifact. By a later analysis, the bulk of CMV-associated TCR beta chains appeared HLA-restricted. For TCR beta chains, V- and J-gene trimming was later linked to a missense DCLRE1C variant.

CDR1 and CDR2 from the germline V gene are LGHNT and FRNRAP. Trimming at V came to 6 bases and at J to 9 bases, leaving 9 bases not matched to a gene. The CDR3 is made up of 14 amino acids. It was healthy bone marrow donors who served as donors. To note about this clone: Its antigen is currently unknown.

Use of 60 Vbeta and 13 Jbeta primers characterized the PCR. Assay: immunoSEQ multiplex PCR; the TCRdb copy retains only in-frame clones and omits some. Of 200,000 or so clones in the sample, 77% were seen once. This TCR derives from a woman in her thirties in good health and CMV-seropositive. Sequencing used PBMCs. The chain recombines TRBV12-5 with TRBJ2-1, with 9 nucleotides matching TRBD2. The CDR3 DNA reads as TGTGCTAGTGGGGCTAGCGGGCGGGGGGGTGAGCAGTTCTTC. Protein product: CASGASGRGGEQFF.